The 9 T cell receptor beta chains listed next were all sequenced from one sample in a study of immune heterogeneity within non-small cell lung tumors. At about 600 ng per sample, bulk tumor genomic DNA provided the template. Several far-apart biopsies were taken per primary tumor during surgery. Patients with untreated, newly diagnosed non-small cell lung cancer underwent curative surgery. TCR beta CDR3 amplification used multiplex PCR with 32 V and 13 J primers. In TCRdb, the multiplex PCR reads were re-called with MiXCR into one record per CDR3 protein. The sample carries fewer than 15,000 distinct CDR3 sequences, 23% recorded once. The specimen was lung tumor tissue. The receptor source for this set is a man in his fifties with non-small cell lung cancer.

In its sample, this clonotype was seen many times. This chain connects TRBV11-2 to TRBJ1-2; tentative D call: TRBD1 (5 bases). This CDR3 contains 14 residues. Germline lookup yields CDR1 SGHAT and CDR2 FQNNGV. Deletions cut 5 bases from V and 2 bases from J, with 12 bases between. The CDR3 loop is CASSQIRGNYGYTF. The CDR3 DNA is TGTGCCAGCAGCCAAATTCGGGGGAACTATGGCTACACCTTC.

This clonotype is judged medium-sized. The V and J genes are TRBV12-3 or TRBV12-4 and TRBJ2-7; 8 bases agree with TRBD1. Germline trimming cut 6 bases from V and 5 bases from J; bases unmatched to any gene: 12. The CDR3 has 15 amino acids. The CDR3 coding sequence is TGTGCCAGCAGCTTTACAACAGGGGGTATTCACGAGCAGTACTTC. This sequence encodes CASSFTTGGIHEQYF.

By sample share, this clonotype is medium-sized (0.01 to 0.1%). The chain uses TRBV28 and TRBJ1-5; D not resolved. The germline CDR1 and CDR2 sequences are MDHEN and SYDVKM. CDR3 size: 15 residues. The ends were cut back, 5 bases at V and 7 bases at J, with 18 bases in the middle. CDR3 region: CASSPRWVGRQPQHF. The CDR3 DNA follows: TGTGCCAGCAGTCCAAGGTGGGTGGGCAGGCAGCCCCAGCATTTT. Complete variable domain (other parts from reference TRBV28 and TRBJ1-5): DVKVTQSSRYLVKRTGEKVFLECVQDMDHENMFWYRQDPGLGLRLIYFSYDVKMKEKGDIPEGYSVSREKKERFSLILESASTNQTSMYLCASSPRWVGRQPQHFGDGTRLSIL.

This clonotype appeared once. The gene calls are TRBV6-1 and TRBJ2-1; no definite D call. CDR1 MNHNS and CDR2 SASEGT come from the germline V gene. CDR3 length: 11 amino acids. With 8 bases removed from V and 9 bases from J, the gap between germline ends came to 11 bases. The CDR3 DNA sequence: TGTGCCAGCTCCCCAGGCACTGAGCAGTTCTTC. It encodes CASSPGTEQFF.

The V and J genes are TRBV20-1 and TRBJ2-4; the D gene is possibly TRBD2 (5 bases). The CDR3 totals 15 residues. CDR1 and CDR2 from the germline V gene are DFQATT and SNEGSKA (reference sequence). V lost 4 bases to trimming and J lost 4 bases, with 17 bases between them. In DNA, the CDR3 is TGCAGTGCTATCGGGGTAGGCCTCCGTAAAAACATTCAGTACTTC. Its translation: CSAIGVGLRKNIQYF.

This clonotype is termed medium-sized (0.01 to 0.1%). The chain is built from TRBV6-1 and TRBJ2-7; the match to TRBD1 covers 7 bases. V lost 3 bases, J lost 6 bases, and 17 bases stayed unmatched. The germline CDR1 and CDR2 sequences are MNHNS and SASEGT. This CDR3 comprises 17 residues. In DNA, the CDR3 is TGTGCCAGCAGTGACCCCGGACAGGAAATAGGAACCGGCGAGCAGTACTTC. Its translation: CASSDPGQEIGTGEQYF.

This clonotype appeared a few times. This chain connects TRBV18 to TRBJ2-2; D perhaps matches TRBD1 (6 bases). Trimming pared 5 bases from V and 2 bases from J, leaving 9 bases between. This CDR3 spans 14 amino acids. In germline, CDR1 is KGHSH, CDR2 LQKENI. The CDR3 DNA is TGTGCCAGCTCAAAACAGGGTAACACCGGGGAGCTGTTTTTT. This sequence encodes CASSKQGNTGELFF. The complete variable domain, with remaining parts taken from reference TRBV18 and TRBJ2-2, reads NAGVMQNPRHLVRRRGQEARLRCSPMKGHSHVYWYRQLPEEGLKFMVYLQKENIIDESGMPKERFSAEFPKEGPSILRIQQVVRGDSAAYFCASSKQGNTGELFFGEGSRLTVL.

This clonotype was recorded many times. This chain connects TRBV6-1 to TRBJ2-3; 7 bases match TRBD1. V was clipped by 6 bases and J by 3 bases; unmatched bases: 6. The CDR3 is 14 amino acids. Per germline, CDR1 MNHNS and CDR2 SASEGT. In DNA, the CDR3 is TGTGCCAGCAGCCACAGGGGCTCTACAGATACGCAGTATTTT. This sequence encodes CASSHRGSTDTQYF.

The chain is built from TRBV7-6 and TRBJ2-5; D might be TRBD1 (5 bases). The CDR3 spans 13 residues. Germline V gives CDR1 SGHVS, CDR2 FNYEAQ. Trimming stripped 3 bases from V and 8 bases from J, with 13 bases between. CDR3 amino acids: CASSFQGSDTQYF. The DNA of the CDR3 is TGTGCCAGCAGCTTTCAGGGCAGCGACACCCAGTACTTC.